The clone carrying this T cell receptor beta chain has more than one count but fewer than ten. Its specificity is unknown. The entry originates in a study of CD8+CD57+ T cells in acquired aplastic anemia. Overall study context: When averaged, DNA from sorted CD4+ and CD8+ cells came to around 3.1 ug. Study observations and caveats: It was found that almost 30 CD8+ CDR3 sequences were shared between patients and controls. Patients did not significantly differ from controls in CD8+ Simpson's diversity.

J lost 5 bases, V lost 7 bases, and 4 bases had no gene match. This CDR3 has 12 amino acids. Looked up from germline, CDR1 is SEHNR and CDR2 is FQNEAQ (reference sequence). The patients chosen for sequencing had shown expansion of CD8+CD57+ cells (detected by flow cytometry). There was no therapy given to any patient before the blood sampling took place. Genomic DNA templated the TCR beta VDJ and CDR3 profiling. TCRdb reprocessed the reads via MiXCR and lists one record per CDR3 protein. The table has around 150,000 distinct CDR3 sequences, about 64% seen once. The rearrangement joins TRBV7-9 to TRBJ2-5; 7 bases agree with TRBD1. Input material: sorted CD4+, CD8+, or CD8+CD57+ T cells (not recorded which) from PBMCs. This TCR came from a human donor with aplastic anemia. The DNA of the CDR3 is TGTGCCAGCACGACAGGGTTGGAGACCCAGTACTTC. Residues: CASTTGLETQYF.